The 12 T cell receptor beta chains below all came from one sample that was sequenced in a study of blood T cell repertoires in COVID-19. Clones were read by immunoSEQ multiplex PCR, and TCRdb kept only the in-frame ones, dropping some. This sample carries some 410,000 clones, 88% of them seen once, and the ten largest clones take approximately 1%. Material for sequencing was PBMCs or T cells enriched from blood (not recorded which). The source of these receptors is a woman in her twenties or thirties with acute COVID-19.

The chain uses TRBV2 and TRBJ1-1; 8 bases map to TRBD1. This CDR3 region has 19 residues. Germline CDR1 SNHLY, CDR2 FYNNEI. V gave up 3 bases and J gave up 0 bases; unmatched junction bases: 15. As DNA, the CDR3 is TGTGCCAGCAGTGATGGCAGGGGGCGCTTCCACTTGGTGAACACTGAAGCTTTCTTT. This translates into CASSDGRGRFHLVNTEAFF.

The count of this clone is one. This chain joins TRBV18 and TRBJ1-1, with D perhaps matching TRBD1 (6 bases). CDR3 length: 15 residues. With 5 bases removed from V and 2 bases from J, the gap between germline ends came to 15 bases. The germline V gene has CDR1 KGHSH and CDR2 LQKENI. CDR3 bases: TGTGCCAGCTCAAACTCCGGACAGCTAAACACTGAAGCTTTCTTT. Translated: CASSNSGQLNTEAFF. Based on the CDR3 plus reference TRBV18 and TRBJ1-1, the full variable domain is NAGVMQNPRHLVRRRGQEARLRCSPMKGHSHVYWYRQLPEEGLKFMVYLQKENIIDESGMPKERFSAEFPKEGPSILRIQQVVRGDSAAYFCASSNSGQLNTEAFFGQGTRLTVV.

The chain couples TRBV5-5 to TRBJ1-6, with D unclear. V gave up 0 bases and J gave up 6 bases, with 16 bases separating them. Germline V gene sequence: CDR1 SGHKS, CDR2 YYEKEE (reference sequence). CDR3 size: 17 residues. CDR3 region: CASSLGRPDYLNSPLHF. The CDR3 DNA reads TGTGCCAGCAGCTTGGGGCGACCTGACTATCTTAATTCACCCCTCCACTTT.

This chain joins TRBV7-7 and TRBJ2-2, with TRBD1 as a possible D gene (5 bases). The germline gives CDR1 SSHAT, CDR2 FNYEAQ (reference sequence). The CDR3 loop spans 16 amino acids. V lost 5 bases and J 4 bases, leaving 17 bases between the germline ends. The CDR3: CASSLRPQGSTGELFF. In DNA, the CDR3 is TGTGCCAGCAGCCTAAGGCCCCAGGGTTCCACCGGGGAGCTGTTTTTT.

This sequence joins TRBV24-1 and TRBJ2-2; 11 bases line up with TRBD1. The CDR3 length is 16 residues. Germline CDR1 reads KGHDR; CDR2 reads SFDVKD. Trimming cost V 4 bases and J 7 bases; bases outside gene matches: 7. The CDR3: CATSDSDRGPIGELFF. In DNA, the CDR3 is TGTGCCACCAGTGACTCGGACAGGGGGCCTATCGGGGAGCTGTTTTTT.

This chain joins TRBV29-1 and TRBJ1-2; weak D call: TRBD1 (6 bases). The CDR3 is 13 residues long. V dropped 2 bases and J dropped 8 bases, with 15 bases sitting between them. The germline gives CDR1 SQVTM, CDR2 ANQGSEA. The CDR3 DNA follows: TGCAGCGTTGAAAGGGCAGGGGCGGGCGGCTACACCTTC. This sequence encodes CSVERAGAGGYTF.

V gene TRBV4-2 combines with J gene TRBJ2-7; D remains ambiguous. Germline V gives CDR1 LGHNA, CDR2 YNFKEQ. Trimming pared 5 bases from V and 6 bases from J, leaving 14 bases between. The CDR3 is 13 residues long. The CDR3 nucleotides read TGTGCCAGCAGCTACACCCCTTTTCTCGAGCAGTACTTC. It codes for CASSYTPFLEQYF.

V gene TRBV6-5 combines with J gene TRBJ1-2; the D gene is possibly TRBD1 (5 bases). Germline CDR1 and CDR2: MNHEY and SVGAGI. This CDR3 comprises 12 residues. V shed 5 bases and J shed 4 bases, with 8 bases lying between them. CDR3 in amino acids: CASSPGGYGYTF. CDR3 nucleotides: TGTGCCAGCAGTCCCGGGGGCTATGGCTACACCTTC.

CDR3 in amino acids: CASSVRDTLGEQYF. In nucleotides, the CDR3 is TGTGCCAGCTCAGTCCGGGACACCCTGGGAGAGCAGTACTTC. The chain is built from TRBV18 and TRBJ2-7; weak D call: TRBD1 (6 bases). V lost 5 bases and J lost 7, with 18 bases in between. The CDR3 loop spans 14 amino acids. The germline V gene has CDR1 KGHSH and CDR2 LQKENI.

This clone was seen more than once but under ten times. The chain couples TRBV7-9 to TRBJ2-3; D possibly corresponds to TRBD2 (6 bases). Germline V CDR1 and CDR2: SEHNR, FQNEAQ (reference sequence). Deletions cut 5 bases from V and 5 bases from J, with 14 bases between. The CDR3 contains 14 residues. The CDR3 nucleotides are TGTGCCAGCAGCCCCCGACTAGTGGTAGATACGCAGTATTTT. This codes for CASSPRLVVDTQYF.

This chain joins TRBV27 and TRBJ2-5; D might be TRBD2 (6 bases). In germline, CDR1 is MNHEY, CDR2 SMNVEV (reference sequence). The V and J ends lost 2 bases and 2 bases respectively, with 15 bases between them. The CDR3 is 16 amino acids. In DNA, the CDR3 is TGTGCCAGCAGTTTAGTAGGAGGGAGATTTCAAGAGACCCAGTACTTC. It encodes CASSLVGGRFQETQYF.

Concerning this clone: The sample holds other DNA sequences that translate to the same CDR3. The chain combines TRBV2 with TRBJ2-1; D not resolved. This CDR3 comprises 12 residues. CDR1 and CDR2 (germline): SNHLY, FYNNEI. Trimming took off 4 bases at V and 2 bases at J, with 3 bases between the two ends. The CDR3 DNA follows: TGTGCCAGCAGTGTTACCTACAATGAGCAGTTCTTC. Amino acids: CASSVTYNEQFF. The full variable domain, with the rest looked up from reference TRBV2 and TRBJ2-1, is EPEVTQTPSHQVTQMGQEVILRCVPISNHLYFYWYRQILGQKVEFLVSFYNNEISEKSEIFDDQFSVERPDGSNFTLKIRSTKLEDSAMYFCASSVTYNEQFFGPGTRLTVL.